The present T cell receptor (beta chain) was sequenced within a study of blood T cell repertoires in COVID-19. Study information: The cDNA or gDNA used as material had been derived from T cells, B-cell-depleted T cells, or PBMCs.

V lost 5 bases to trimming and J lost 7 bases, with 18 bases between them. The CDR3 length is 15 residues. Germline V gives CDR1 SEHNR, CDR2 FQNEAQ (reference sequence). Patients at the Seattle site were enrolled during active infection and followed longitudinally. Per the study methods: Amplified reference gene primers provided the basis for estimating nucleated cell counts. The method was immunoSEQ multiplex PCR; TCRdb's version includes in-frame clones alone and lacks a portion of them. V and J calls and clone size are those listed in that table; D and trimming were worked out from the DNA. Of hundreds of thousands of clones in the sample, about 91% are singletons; the top ten hold around 6.5%.

The clonotype was recovered from a young woman with COVID-19, enrolled during active disease. The chain uses TRBV7-9 and TRBJ2-1, with TRBD1 as a possible D gene (5 bases). Material: peripheral blood. CDR3 in DNA: TGTGCCAGCAGCCCAGTGGGCCCAGGGCCAAATGAGCAGTTCTTC. As protein: CASSPVGPGPNEQFF.